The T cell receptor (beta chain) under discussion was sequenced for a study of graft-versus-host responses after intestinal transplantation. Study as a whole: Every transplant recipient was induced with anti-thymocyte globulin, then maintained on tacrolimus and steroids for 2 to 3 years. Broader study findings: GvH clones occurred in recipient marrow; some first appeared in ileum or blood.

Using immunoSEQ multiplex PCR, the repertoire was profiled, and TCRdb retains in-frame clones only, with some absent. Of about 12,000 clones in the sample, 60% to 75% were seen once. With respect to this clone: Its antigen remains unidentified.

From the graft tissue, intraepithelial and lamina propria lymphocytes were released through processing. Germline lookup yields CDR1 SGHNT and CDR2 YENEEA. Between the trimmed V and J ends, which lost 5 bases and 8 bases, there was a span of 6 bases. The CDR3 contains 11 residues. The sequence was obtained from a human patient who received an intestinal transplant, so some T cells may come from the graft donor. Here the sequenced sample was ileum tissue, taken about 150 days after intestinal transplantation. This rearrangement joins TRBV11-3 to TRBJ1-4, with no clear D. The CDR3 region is CASSLQEKLFF. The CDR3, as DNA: TGTGCCAGCAGCCTCCAGGAAAAACTGTTTTTT.